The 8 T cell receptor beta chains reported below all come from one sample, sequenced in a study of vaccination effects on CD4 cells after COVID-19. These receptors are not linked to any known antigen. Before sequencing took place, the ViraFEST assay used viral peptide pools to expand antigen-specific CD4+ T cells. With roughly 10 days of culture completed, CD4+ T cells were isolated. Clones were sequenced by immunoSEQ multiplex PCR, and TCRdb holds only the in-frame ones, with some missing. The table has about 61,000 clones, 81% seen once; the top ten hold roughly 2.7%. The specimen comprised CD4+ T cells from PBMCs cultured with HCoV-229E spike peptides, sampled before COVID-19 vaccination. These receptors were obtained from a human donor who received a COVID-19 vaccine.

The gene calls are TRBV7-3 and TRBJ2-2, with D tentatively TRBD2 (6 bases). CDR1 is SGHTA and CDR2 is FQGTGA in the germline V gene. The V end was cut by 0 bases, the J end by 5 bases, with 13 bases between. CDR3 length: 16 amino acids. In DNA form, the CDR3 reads TGTGCCAGCAGCTTAACCTCGGCTAGCGAGACCGGGGAGCTGTTTTTT. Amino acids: CASSLTSASETGELFF.

CDR3 protein: CASSLDWVLRSYEQYV. The CDR3 DNA reads as TGTGCCAGCAGCTTAGATTGGGTCTTGAGGTCCTACGAGCAGTACGTC. V usage is TRBV7-8 and J usage is TRBJ2-7, with D unclear. CDR1 is SGHVS, CDR2 FQNEAQ, per germline. Trimming removed 1 base at V and 1 base at J, with 14 bases between. The CDR3 extends over 16 amino acids.

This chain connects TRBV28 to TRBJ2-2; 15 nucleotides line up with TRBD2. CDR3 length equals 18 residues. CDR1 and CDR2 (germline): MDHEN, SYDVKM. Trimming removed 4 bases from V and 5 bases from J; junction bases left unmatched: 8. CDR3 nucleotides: TGTGCCAGCAGTTCGGGGACTAGCGGGGGGATCGGGACCGGGGAGCTGTTTTTT. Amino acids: CASSSGTSGGIGTGELFF. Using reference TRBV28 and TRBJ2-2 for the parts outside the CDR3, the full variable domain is DVKVTQSSRYLVKRTGEKVFLECVQDMDHENMFWYRQDPGLGLRLIYFSYDVKMKEKGDIPEGYSVSREKKERFSLILESASTNQTSMYLCASSSGTSGGIGTGELFFGEGSRLTVL.

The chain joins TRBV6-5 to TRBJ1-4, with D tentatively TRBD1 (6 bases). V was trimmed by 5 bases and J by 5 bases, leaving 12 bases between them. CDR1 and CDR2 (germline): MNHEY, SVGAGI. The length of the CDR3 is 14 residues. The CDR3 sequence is CASSTDRWNEKLFF. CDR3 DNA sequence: TGTGCCAGCAGTACAGACAGGTGGAATGAAAAACTGTTTTTT.

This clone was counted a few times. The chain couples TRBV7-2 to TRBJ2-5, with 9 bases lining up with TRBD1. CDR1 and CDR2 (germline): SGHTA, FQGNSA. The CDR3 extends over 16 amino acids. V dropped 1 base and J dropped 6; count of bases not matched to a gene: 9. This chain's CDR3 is CASSLGGTGIGKTQYF. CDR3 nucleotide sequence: TGTGCCAGCAGCTTAGGAGGGACAGGGATTGGGAAGACCCAGTACTTC.

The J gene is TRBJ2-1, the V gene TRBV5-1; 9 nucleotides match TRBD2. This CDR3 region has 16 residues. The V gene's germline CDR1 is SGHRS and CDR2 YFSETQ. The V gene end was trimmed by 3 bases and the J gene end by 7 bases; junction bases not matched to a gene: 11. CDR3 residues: CASSWGAGGFINEQFF. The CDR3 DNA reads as TGCGCCAGCAGCTGGGGAGCGGGGGGCTTTATAAATGAGCAGTTCTTC. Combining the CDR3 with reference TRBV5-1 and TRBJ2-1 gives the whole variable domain KAGVTQTPRYLIKTRGQQVTLSCSPISGHRSVSWYQQTPGQGLQFLFEYFSETQRNKGNFPGRFSGRQFSNSRSEMNVSTLELGDSALYLCASSWGAGGFINEQFFGPGTRLTVL.

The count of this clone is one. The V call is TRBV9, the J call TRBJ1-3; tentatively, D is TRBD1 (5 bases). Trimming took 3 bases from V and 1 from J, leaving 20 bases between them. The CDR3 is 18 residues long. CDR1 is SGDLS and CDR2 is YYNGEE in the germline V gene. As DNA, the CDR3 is TGTGCCAGCAGCGCCCCCGCGGACACGACCGGTTCTGGAAACACCATATATTTT. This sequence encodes CASSAPADTTGSGNTIYF.

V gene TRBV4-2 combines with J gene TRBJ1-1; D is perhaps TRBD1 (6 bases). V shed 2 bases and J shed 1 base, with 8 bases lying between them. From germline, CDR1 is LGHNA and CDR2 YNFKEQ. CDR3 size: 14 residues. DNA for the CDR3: TGTGCCAGCAGCCAACCCAGGGGGAACACTGAAGCTTTCTTT. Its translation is CASSQPRGNTEAFF.